This passage covers 22 T cell receptor beta chains from one sample sequenced in a study. TCRdb reprocessed the 5' RACE reads via MiXCR and lists one record per CDR3 protein. The sample yields some 8,700 distinct CDR3 sequences, 15% to 20% seen once. The sample taken for sequencing was memory CD4+ T cells sorted from blood. As to subset: memory CD4+ T cells, CD4+CD45RO+CD25-. The receptor source for this set is a female donor with breast cancer.

Concerning this clonotype itself: Given a much more abundant clone one base away, this may be a read error. V and J are TRBV5-1 and TRBJ2-1, with D tentatively TRBD2 (7 bases). Per germline, CDR1 SGHRS and CDR2 YFSETQ. The CDR3 loop spans 15 amino acids. CDR3 DNA sequence: TGCGCCAACAGCCCCGGGGGGCCCTCCTACAATGAGCAGTTCTTC. Translation gives CANSPGGPSYNEQFF.

Comments on this clonotype: A much larger clone lies a single base off, so this may be a read error. This sequence joins TRBV30 and TRBJ2-4; the D call may be TRBD1 or TRBD2 (5 bases each). CDR1 is GTSNPN and CDR2 is SVGIG in the germline V gene (reference sequence). The CDR3 loop spans 15 amino acids. The CDR3 DNA is TGTGCCTGGAACTCCGGGGCCGGTGGCAAAAACAGTCAGTACTTC. Its protein is CAWNSGAGGKNSQYF.

In its sample, this clonotype ranks as medium-sized. This sequence joins TRBV20-1 and TRBJ2-4; 7 bases are a match to TRBD2. V was pared by 6 bases and J by 8 bases, with 4 bases of the junction left unmatched. This CDR3 has 11 residues. Looked up from germline, CDR1 is DFQATT and CDR2 is SNEGSKA (reference sequence). Written as DNA, the CDR3 is TGCAGTGCCCGGGGAGGGGACATTCAGTACTTC. This encodes CSARGGDIQYF.

This clonotype was counted once. A read error may account for a junction end that differs from germline. This chain joins TRBV5-1 and TRBJ1-2, with no clear D. Looked up from germline, CDR1 is SGHRS and CDR2 is YFSETQ. This CDR3 is built from 16 residues. The CDR3 spells CAGSLEAGISNYGYTF. CDR3 in DNA: TGCGCCGGCAGCTTGGAGGCGGGGATAAGTAACTATGGCTACACCTTC. Full variable domain (rest looked up from reference TRBV5-1 and TRBJ1-2): KAGVTQTPRYLIKTRGQQVTLSCSPISGHRSVSWYQQTPGQGLQFLFEYFSETQRNKGNFPGRFSGRQFSNSRSEMNVSTLELGDSALYLCAGSLEAGISNYGYTFGSGTRLTVV.

By sample fraction, this clonotype is medium-sized. The chain joins TRBV12-3 or TRBV12-4 to TRBJ2-7; D remains unclear. The CDR3 spans 15 residues. Trimming pared 6 bases from V and 0 bases from J, leaving 15 bases between. The CDR3, as DNA: TGTGCCAGCAGCCCGACACAAACGCACTCCTACGAGCAGTACTTC. Protein sequence: CASSPTQTHSYEQYF.

In its sample, this clonotype was seen many times. V is TRBV5-1 and J is TRBJ2-5, with 7 bases that match TRBD1. This CDR3 has 14 residues. Germline assignment: CDR1 SGHRS and CDR2 YFSETQ. The ends lost 4 bases at V and 1 base at J; junction bases unmatched: 4. The CDR3 is CASSPGTAQETQYF. The CDR3, as DNA: TGCGCCAGCAGCCCCGGGACAGCCCAAGAGACCCAGTACTTC.

This clonotype is medium-sized by share. The chain recombines TRBV7-9 with TRBJ1-3; D uncertain. Germline loops: CDR1 SEHNR, CDR2 FQNEAQ (reference sequence). CDR3 length: 15 residues. V was trimmed by 5 bases and J by 4 bases, leaving 15 bases between them. The DNA for the CDR3 is TGTGCCAGCAGCCCTCAGCGCGGGTCGGGAAACACCATATATTTT. Protein product: CASSPQRGSGNTIYF.

This clonotype has just a few counts. This may stem from a read error, because a much larger clone lies one nucleotide away. The chain links TRBV28 to TRBJ1-2; TRBD1 might be the D (5 bases). V lost 6 bases to trimming and J lost 5 bases, with 19 bases between them. Germline V gene sequence: CDR1 MDHEN, CDR2 SYDVKM. This CDR3 spans 15 amino acids. For the CDR3, the DNA is TGTGCCAGCAGAATAAGCAGGGCAGGGATTTATGGCTACACCTTC. The encoded protein is CASRISRAGIYGYTF.

In its sample, this clonotype is medium-sized. The gene calls are TRBV29-1 and TRBJ2-3; 7 bases are shared with TRBD2. From germline, CDR1 is SQVTM and CDR2 ANQGSEA. Trimming removed 5 bases from V and 1 base from J; junction bases left unmatched: 3. This CDR3 is built from 13 residues. As DNA, the CDR3 is TGCAGCGTTCTAGCGGACCGCACAGATACGCAGTATTTT. Translated: CSVLADRTDTQYF.

This sequence joins TRBV14 and TRBJ1-1; D is ambiguous. The CDR3 contains 15 residues. With 4 bases removed from V and 0 bases from J, the gap between germline ends came to 12 bases. CDR1 is SGHDN, CDR2 FVKESK, per germline. CDR3 nucleotide sequence: TGTGCCAGCAGCCCTCCAAAAGTGATGAACACTGAAGCTTTCTTT. It yields the protein CASSPPKVMNTEAFF.

The chain is built from TRBV12-3 or TRBV12-4 and TRBJ1-1; D is possibly TRBD1 (5 bases). The V and J ends lost 6 bases and 3 bases respectively, with 17 bases between them. This CDR3 has 15 amino acids. CDR3 in amino acids: CASRLRQSRDTEAFF. For the CDR3, the DNA is TGTGCCAGCAGACTTCGACAGTCCCGAGACACTGAAGCTTTCTTT.

In this sample, this clonotype turned up a few times. The chain joins TRBV28 to TRBJ2-5, with D maybe TRBD2 (6 bases). Trimming took 5 bases from V and 3 from J, leaving 10 bases between them. The CDR3 sequence is 13 residues long. CDR1 MDHEN and CDR2 SYDVKM come from the germline V gene. CDR3 nucleotides: TGTGCCAGCAGTCTCCCGGGGGAAGAGACCCAGTACTTC. Its protein product is CASSLPGEETQYF.

The sample holds a few counts of this clonotype. A much larger clone differs by one base, so this may be a read error. CDR3 bases: TGTGCCAGCAGCGTATCTTCCCGGGAGCTGTTTTTT. It codes for CASSVSSRELFF. V gene TRBV9 combines with J gene TRBJ2-2; D is unclear. The germline CDR1 and CDR2 sequences are SGDLS and YYNGEE. V lost 1 base, J lost 9 bases, and 7 bases lay in between. The CDR3 is 12 residues long.

To note about this clonotype: This likely comes from a read error, as the CDR3 has no conserved phenylalanine or tryptophan at its end. The gene calls are TRBV5-1 and TRBJ1-1; D is undetermined. CDR1 and CDR2 from the germline V gene are SGHRS and YFSETQ. This CDR3 spans 14 amino acids. As DNA, the CDR3 is TGCGCCTGCAGCTTGCCCGGCGGGGACACTGAAGCTTTCTCT. Translated, it gives CACSLPGGDTEAFS.

This clonotype showed up many times. The CDR3 nucleotides are TGTGCCAGCAGCCGCCCCCGGGGAGGAAGCACTGAAGCTTTCTTT. Translated, it gives CASSRPRGGSTEAFF. The V and J genes are TRBV3-1 and TRBJ1-1, with D hard to call. V gave up 4 bases and J gave up 4 bases, with 16 bases separating them. The CDR3 contains 15 residues. From germline, CDR1 is LGHDT and CDR2 YNNKEL (reference sequence).

The chain has TRBV4-3 and TRBJ1-5; 9 bases fit TRBD1. Germline assignment: CDR1 LGHNA and CDR2 YSLEER. The CDR3 has 15 residues. Trimming at V came to 8 bases and at J to 13 bases, leaving 18 bases not matched to a gene. The CDR3 region is CASREKLGTGITQHF. Written as DNA, the CDR3 is TGCGCCAGCCGCGAGAAATTGGGGACAGGGATAACTCAGCATTTT.

This clonotype was observed a handful of times. A much more abundant neighbour one base away suggests this may be a read error. In DNA form, the CDR3 reads TGCAGTGCTAAGCCCCAACAGGCGAACTACAATGAGCAGTTCTTC. Translating it yields CSAKPQQANYNEQFF. V is TRBV20-1 and J is TRBJ2-1; tentative D call: TRBD1 (5 bases). Germline lookup yields CDR1 DFQATT and CDR2 SNEGSKA (reference sequence). The germline V and J ends were trimmed by 4 bases and 3 bases, with 16 bases remaining between them. The CDR3 extends over 15 amino acids.

This clonotype was counted between two and nine times. The chain links TRBV12-3 or TRBV12-4 to TRBJ2-1, with TRBD2 matching over 10 bases. This CDR3 has 14 amino acids. V lost 9 bases to trimming and J lost 9 bases; unmatched junction nucleotides: 11. Written as DNA, the CDR3 is TGTGCCAGTACGATAGCGGGAGGTTCGGGTGAGCAGTTCTTC. It codes for CASTIAGGSGEQFF.

This clonotype was detected a few times. A read error may explain this, as a much larger clone is one base away. This chain uses TRBV11-2 with TRBJ2-3, with D uncertain. The CDR3 runs to 14 residues. Germline V CDR1 and CDR2: SGHAT, FQNNGV. V lost 4 bases, J lost 2 bases, and 10 bases lay in between. The CDR3 sequence: CASSSVQSTDTQYF. CDR3 in DNA: TGTGCCAGCAGCTCAGTCCAGTCCACAGATACGCAGTATTTT.

The chain links TRBV7-3 to TRBJ2-1, with TRBD2 matching over 7 bases. This CDR3 comprises 15 residues. Germline CDR1 and CDR2: SGHTA and FQGTGA. After removal of 5 bases from V and 7 bases from J, the junction contained 11 bases not matched to a gene. Written as DNA, the CDR3 is TGTGCCAGCAGCGAAGAAGCGGGATCCGGTAATGAGCAGTTCTTC. Protein: CASSEEAGSGNEQFF.

This clonotype is classed as medium-sized (0.01 to 0.1%). The J gene is TRBJ2-5, the V gene TRBV29-1; D remains ambiguous. Germline V gene lookup returns CDR1 SQVTM and CDR2 ANQGSEA. V lost 2 bases to trimming and J lost 1 base, with 14 bases between them. CDR3 length: 15 residues. The CDR3 DNA is TGCAGCGTTGAATGGCCCTCGCAGCCCCAAGAGACCCAGTACTTC. Translating gives CSVEWPSQPQETQYF.

This clonotype is labeled medium-sized (0.01 to 0.1%). The chain recombines TRBV5-1 with TRBJ2-3; weak D call: TRBD1 (6 bases). CDR1 SGHRS and CDR2 YFSETQ come from the germline V gene. CDR3 length equals 14 residues. With 2 bases removed from V and 2 bases from J, the gap between germline ends came to 9 bases. The CDR3 region has the DNA TGCGCCAGCAGCTTAACAGGGTACACAGATACGCAGTATTTT. Its translation is CASSLTGYTDTQYF.